This T cell receptor (beta chain) was captured by sequencing in a study of blood T cell repertoires in COVID-19. In the study overall: From the United States, Italy and Spain came samples of acute and convalescent COVID-19. PBMCs, B-cell-depleted T cells, or T cells were the source of the cDNA or gDNA that made up the material.

Study processing details: By means of reference gene primer amplification, nucleated cell counts were estimated. Measured with immunoSEQ multiplex PCR; TCRdb has only the in-frame clones, and not every one. The V and J calls and the clone size are those of that table, but D and trimming were determined from the DNA. The data show some 670,000 clones, about 90% seen once. The CDR3 consists of 18 residues. The receptor was derived from a woman aged 18-30 years with acute or convalescent COVID-19. The rearrangement links TRBV21-1 to TRBJ1-2; the table's TRBD1 call for D was not verified on the DNA. TRBV21-1 constitutes a pseudogene. Sequenced input: peripheral blood. The CDR3 here is CASSPEPLRGREGYGYTF. DNA of the CDR3: TGTGCCAGCAGCCCGGAACCACTCAGGGGGCGCGAGGGCTATGGCTACACCTTC.